This is a list of T cell receptor beta chains from one sample in a study of T cell repertoires in cytomegalovirus infection. TCRdb re-analysed the reads in MiXCR, keeping a single row per CDR3 protein. The data hold about 830,000 distinct CDR3 sequences, with about 31% observed a single time. These receptors are not linked to any known antigen. The source material was cultured CD8+ T cells from PBMCs, sampled from culture after CMV antigen stimulation. Receptors were obtained from a human donor in good health (CMV status not recorded). Some clones in this sample may be carry-over from other donors' samples. Each CDR3 is given with its conserved first and last residue. Each record gives: J gene, V gene, D gene, clone size, CDR3 protein, CDR3 DNA. The D gene is left open where the match is weak. Part of the rows lack a size; the others show once, few, many or a class for expanded clones.

J gene: TRBJ2-7
V gene: TRBV19
D gene: NA
clone size: NA
CDR3 protein: CASSIGIGRSYEQYF
CDR3 DNA: TGTGCCAGTAGTATAGGTATAGGGAGATCCTACGAGCAGTACTTC

J gene: TRBJ2-5
V gene: TRBV7-2
D gene: NA
clone size: many
CDR3 protein: CASSYFGTLAETQYF
CDR3 DNA: TGTGCCAGCAGCTATTTCGGGACGTTGGCAGAGACCCAGTACTTC

J gene: TRBJ1-1
V gene: TRBV6-5
D gene: TRBD1
clone size: NA
CDR3 protein: CASGQGGSTEAFF
CDR3 DNA: TGTGCCAGCGGACAGGGGGGAAGCACTGAAGCTTTCTTT

J gene: TRBJ2-1
V gene: TRBV19
D gene: NA
clone size: once
CDR3 protein: CASSMDFSYNEQFF
CDR3 DNA: TGTGCCAGTAGTATGGACTTCTCCTACAATGAGCAGTTCTTC

J gene: TRBJ2-3
V gene: TRBV29-1
D gene: NA
clone size: NA
CDR3 protein: CSVDWGRTDTQYF
CDR3 DNA: TGCAGCGTTGACTGGGGGAGGACAGATACGCAGTATTTT

J gene: TRBJ2-3
V gene: TRBV7-9
D gene: TRBD2
clone size: NA
CDR3 protein: CASSPRAGTSTDTQYF
CDR3 DNA: TGTGCCAGCAGCCCAAGAGCGGGGACTAGCACAGATACGCAGTATTTT

J gene: TRBJ2-1
V gene: TRBV7-9
D gene: NA
clone size: NA
CDR3 protein: CASSFGRASPTYNEQFF
CDR3 DNA: TGTGCCAGCAGCTTCGGCCGGGCCAGCCCAACCTACAATGAGCAGTTCTTC

J gene: TRBJ1-2
V gene: TRBV27
D gene: NA
clone size: once
CDR3 protein: CASSKSGRWGGYTF
CDR3 DNA: TGTGCCAGCAGTAAGTCGGGACGGTGGGGTGGCTACACCTTC

J gene: TRBJ2-2
V gene: TRBV15
D gene: NA
clone size: NA
CDR3 protein: CATSAPVHTGELFF
CDR3 DNA: TGTGCCACCAGCGCTCCGGTTCACACCGGGGAGCTGTTTTTT

J gene: TRBJ2-5
V gene: TRBV28
D gene: TRBD2
clone size: NA
CDR3 protein: CASSFFARGGAEETQYF
CDR3 DNA: TGTGCCAGCAGTTTTTTCGCTCGCGGGGGGGCGGAGGAGACCCAGTACTTC

J gene: TRBJ1-1
V gene: TRBV19
D gene: NA
clone size: NA
CDR3 protein: CASRGRVGDTEAFF
CDR3 DNA: TGTGCCAGTAGAGGCAGGGTGGGGGACACTGAAGCTTTCTTT

J gene: TRBJ2-3
V gene: TRBV7-9
D gene: TRBD1
clone size: NA
CDR3 protein: CASSLTGRFFTDTQYF
CDR3 DNA: TGTGCCAGCAGCTTGACAGGGCGATTTTTCACAGATACGCAGTATTTT

J gene: TRBJ1-2
V gene: TRBV2
D gene: NA
clone size: NA
CDR3 protein: CALSEGFYGYTF
CDR3 DNA: TGTGCCCTATCAGAGGGGTTCTATGGCTACACCTTC

J gene: TRBJ2-2
V gene: TRBV11-2
D gene: NA
clone size: NA
CDR3 protein: CASSFEFPPGHLNTGELFF
CDR3 DNA: TGTGCCAGCAGCTTCGAATTCCCCCCGGGACACCTAAACACCGGGGAGCTGTTTTTT

J gene: TRBJ2-1
V gene: TRBV7-9
D gene: NA
clone size: many
CDR3 protein: CASSPDSNNEQFF
CDR3 DNA: TGTGCCAGCAGCCCGGACTCGAACAATGAGCAGTTCTTC

J gene: TRBJ2-3
V gene: TRBV28
D gene: TRBD2
clone size: NA
CDR3 protein: CASSPIAGASTDTQYF
CDR3 DNA: TGTGCCAGCAGTCCAATAGCGGGGGCCTCCACAGATACGCAGTATTTT

J gene: TRBJ2-1
V gene: TRBV25-1
D gene: TRBD1
clone size: NA
CDR3 protein: CASGTGGLGNEQFF
CDR3 DNA: TGTGCCAGCGGAACAGGGGGGCTTGGAAATGAGCAGTTCTTC

J gene: TRBJ1-4
V gene: TRBV7-9
D gene: NA
clone size: few
CDR3 protein: CASSITGNEKLFF
CDR3 DNA: TGTGCCAGCAGCATCACAGGGAATGAAAAACTGTTTTTT

J gene: TRBJ2-5
V gene: TRBV7-9
D gene: TRBD2
clone size: many
CDR3 protein: CASSFGQRGSREETQYF
CDR3 DNA: TGTGCCAGCAGCTTTGGGCAGCGGGGGAGCAGGGAAGAGACCCAGTACTTC

J gene: TRBJ2-1
V gene: TRBV7-9
D gene: NA
clone size: NA
CDR3 protein: CASMILAANNEQFF
CDR3 DNA: TGTGCCAGCATGATCCTGGCCGCAAACAATGAGCAGTTCTTC

J gene: TRBJ1-6
V gene: TRBV28
D gene: NA
clone size: NA
CDR3 protein: CASSLSRASPLHF
CDR3 DNA: TGTGCCAGCAGTTTAAGCAGGGCTTCACCCCTCCACTTT

J gene: TRBJ2-5
V gene: TRBV6-2/TRBV6-3
D gene: NA
clone size: once
CDR3 protein: CASSYPPPSQYF
CDR3 DNA: TGTGCCAGCAGTTACCCTCCTCCGAGCCAGTACTTC

J gene: TRBJ1-1
V gene: TRBV11-2
D gene: NA
clone size: NA
CDR3 protein: CANNLGTVMNTEAFF
CDR3 DNA: TGTGCCAACAACTTAGGGACTGTAATGAACACTGAAGCTTTCTTT

J gene: TRBJ1-1
V gene: TRBV7-6
D gene: NA
clone size: many
CDR3 protein: CASSSGRMNTEAFF
CDR3 DNA: TGTGCCAGCAGCTCGGGACGGATGAACACTGAAGCTTTCTTT

J gene: TRBJ2-1
V gene: TRBV20-1
D gene: NA
clone size: NA
CDR3 protein: CSAISGDFPYNEQFF
CDR3 DNA: TGCAGTGCTATCTCCGGGGACTTCCCTTACAATGAGCAGTTCTTC

J gene: TRBJ2-7
V gene: TRBV6-5
D gene: NA
clone size: NA
CDR3 protein: CASREGTASYEQYF
CDR3 DNA: TGTGCCAGCAGAGAAGGGACGGCCTCCTACGAGCAGTACTTC

J gene: TRBJ1-6
V gene: TRBV27
D gene: NA
clone size: NA
CDR3 protein: CASSLGPARLPLHF
CDR3 DNA: TGTGCCAGCAGTTTAGGGCCTGCTCGTCTACCCCTCCACTTT

J gene: TRBJ2-4
V gene: TRBV7-2
D gene: NA
clone size: NA
CDR3 protein: CASNLGGVLERNIQYF
CDR3 DNA: TGTGCCAGCAACTTAGGCGGGGTCCTCGAGAGGAACATTCAGTACTTC

J gene: TRBJ2-5
V gene: TRBV12-3/TRBV12-4
D gene: TRBD2
clone size: NA
CDR3 protein: CASTGTSGGEGETQYF
CDR3 DNA: TGTGCCAGCACCGGGACTAGCGGGGGGGAAGGAGAGACCCAGTACTTC

J gene: TRBJ1-2
V gene: TRBV5-6
D gene: NA
clone size: NA
CDR3 protein: CASTNRPNYGYTF
CDR3 DNA: TGTGCCAGCACCAACCGACCCAACTATGGCTACACCTTC

J gene: TRBJ2-1
V gene: TRBV7-6
D gene: TRBD1
clone size: many
CDR3 protein: CASSLRDSSYSYNEQFF
CDR3 DNA: TGTGCCAGCAGCTTAAGGGACAGTTCTTACTCCTACAATGAGCAGTTCTTC

J gene: TRBJ1-1
V gene: TRBV4-1
D gene: NA
clone size: NA
CDR3 protein: CASSQAGGAEAFF
CDR3 DNA: TGCGCCAGCAGCCAAGCTGGGGGGGCTGAAGCTTTCTTT

J gene: TRBJ2-5
V gene: TRBV7-6
D gene: TRBD2
clone size: NA
CDR3 protein: CASSSPDPGLAGETQYF
CDR3 DNA: TGTGCCAGCAGCTCTCCCGACCCGGGACTAGCGGGAGAGACCCAGTACTTC

J gene: TRBJ1-2
V gene: TRBV7-9
D gene: TRBD1
clone size: NA
CDR3 protein: CASSLGRTGEDGYTF
CDR3 DNA: TGTGCCAGCAGCCTTGGTAGGACAGGGGAAGACGGCTACACCTTC

J gene: TRBJ2-3
V gene: TRBV14
D gene: TRBD1
clone size: NA
CDR3 protein: CASSLVRDRQYF
CDR3 DNA: TGTGCCAGCAGCCTCGTCCGGGACAGGCAGTATTTT

J gene: TRBJ1-1
V gene: TRBV12-5
D gene: NA
clone size: NA
CDR3 protein: CASGLAAGLLTEAFF
CDR3 DNA: TGTGCTAGTGGTTTGGCGGCGGGTCTACTCACTGAAGCTTTCTTT